These 5 T cell receptor beta chains share one sample of origin, sequenced in a study of blood T cell repertoires in COVID-19. Produced via immunoSEQ multiplex PCR; TCRdb's table is partial and in-frame only. The table has 80,000 or so clones, more than 65% seen once. The source material was peripheral blood. The receptors derive from an elderly man with acute or convalescent COVID-19.

CDR3 loop: CASSDQRADTQYF. CDR3 bases: TGTGCCAGCAGTGACCAGCGGGCAGATACGCAGTATTTT. The gene calls are TRBV6-4 and TRBJ2-3; a weak D match, TRBD2 (6 bases). The CDR3 totals 13 residues. V lost 2 bases and J lost 4, with 7 bases in between. Germline V lookup: CDR1 MRHNA, CDR2 SNTAGT.

V usage is TRBV5-1 and J usage is TRBJ2-1; TRBD2 aligns across 10 bases. Germline CDR1 SGHRS, CDR2 YFSETQ. V gave up 2 bases and J gave up 5 bases; unmatched junction bases: 7. The CDR3 length is 16 residues. CDR3 nucleotide sequence: TGCGCCAGCAGCTTACCCGGGACTAGCGTGGACAATGAGCAGTTCTTC. Its translation is CASSLPGTSVDNEQFF.

The chain uses TRBV4-2 and TRBJ2-1, with 8 bases matching TRBD2. The CDR3 is made up of 16 amino acids. The trim removed 4 bases at V and 5 bases at J, leaving 10 bases unmatched. Looked up from germline, CDR1 is LGHNA and CDR2 is YNFKEQ. The CDR3: CASSRELADKNNEQFF. The CDR3, as DNA: TGTGCCAGCAGCCGAGAACTAGCGGATAAGAACAATGAGCAGTTCTTC.

The rearrangement links TRBV5-1 to TRBJ1-4; the match to TRBD1 covers 8 bases. The length of the CDR3 is 14 residues. Trimming cost V 4 bases and J 8 bases; bases outside gene matches: 7. Germline V gene lookup returns CDR1 SGHRS and CDR2 YFSETQ. The DNA for the CDR3 is TGCGCCAGCAGCCCAGGGGGCGCGAGGGAAAAACTGTTTTTT. It translates to CASSPGGAREKLFF. The full variable domain, its missing parts supplied by reference TRBV5-1 and TRBJ1-4, is KAGVTQTPRYLIKTRGQQVTLSCSPISGHRSVSWYQQTPGQGLQFLFEYFSETQRNKGNFPGRFSGRQFSNSRSEMNVSTLELGDSALYLCASSPGGAREKLFFGSGTQLSVL.

The chain carries TRBV19 and TRBJ1-2; 9 bases align to TRBD1. Looked up from germline, CDR1 is LNHDA and CDR2 is SQIVND (reference sequence). J lost 4 bases, V lost 5 bases, and 2 bases had no gene match. The CDR3 contains 13 residues. The CDR3 DNA sequence: TGTGCCAGTAGTCTACAGGGGGCCTATGGCTACACCTTC. Protein sequence: CASSLQGAYGYTF. Full variable domain (missing parts from reference TRBV19 and TRBJ1-2): DGGITQSPKYLFRKEGQNVTLSCEQNLNHDAMYWYRQDPGQGLRLIYYSQIVNDFQKGDIAEGYSVSREKKESFPLTVTSAQKNPTAFYLCASSLQGAYGYTFGSGTRLTVV.